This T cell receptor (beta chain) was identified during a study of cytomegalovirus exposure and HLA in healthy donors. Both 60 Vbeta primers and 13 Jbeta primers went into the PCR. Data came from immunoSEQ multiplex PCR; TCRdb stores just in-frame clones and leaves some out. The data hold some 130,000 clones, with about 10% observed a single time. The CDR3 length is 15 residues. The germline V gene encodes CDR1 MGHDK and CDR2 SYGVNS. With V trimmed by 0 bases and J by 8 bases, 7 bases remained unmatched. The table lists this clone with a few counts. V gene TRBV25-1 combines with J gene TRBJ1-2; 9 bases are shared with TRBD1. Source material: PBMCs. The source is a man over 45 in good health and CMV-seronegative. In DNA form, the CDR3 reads TGTGCCAGCAGTGAATATCTGGGACAGGGCGAAGGCTACACCTTC. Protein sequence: CASSEYLGQGEGYTF.